The 29 T cell receptor beta chains presented below share a single source sample, sequenced in a study of T cells in Graves' hyperthyroidism and ophthalmopathy (dated by TCRdb to 2018 to 2020). The library was produced with multiplex PCR. Instrument used: Illumina HiSeq 2000. Amplification of TCR beta CDR3 regions was carried out from RNA transcripts. The first round of RT-PCR for the TCR CDR3 was performed with the HTBI primer set and the Qiagen OneStep RT-PCR kit. TCRdb ran its own pipeline on the public reads, namely fastp trimming at Q25 and MiXCR clone calling, and kept in-frame beta chains. For every CDR3 protein sequence, its rows merge into one entry that carries the most common genes and DNA. A total of hundreds of thousands of distinct CDR3 sequences appear in this sample, more than 11% of them only once. 5.8% of the sample is taken by the ten largest. The sequencing input was blood. The origin of the receptors is a woman in her 30s with Graves' hyperthyroidism that later progressed to Graves' ophthalmopathy.

This clonotype was recorded many times. The V call is TRBV18, the J call TRBJ1-1; D is uncertain. The germline gives CDR1 KGHSH, CDR2 LQKENI. Trimming removed 4 bases at V and 5 bases at J, with 14 bases between. The CDR3 length is 14 residues. The CDR3 DNA sequence: TGTGCCAGCTCACACGAATTAGACGTGACTGAAGCTTTCTTT. Encoded protein: CASSHELDVTEAFF.

The chain employs TRBV5-8 and TRBJ2-2, with D uncertain. Germline V gene sequence: CDR1 SGHTS, CDR2 YDEGEE. Trimming took 5 bases from V and 5 from J, leaving 7 bases between them. This CDR3 is 12 amino acids long. CDR3 nucleotide sequence: TGTGCCAGCAGTTTCACGACCGGGGAGCTGTTTTTT. Residues: CASSFTTGELFF.

This clonotype was recorded a few times. The CDR3 DNA reads as TGTGCCAGCAGAGAGCGGGAGGGCCCCCACAATGAGCAGTTCTTC. As protein: CASREREGPHNEQFF. The chain links TRBV6-4 to TRBJ2-1, with 10 bases fitting TRBD2. After removal of 6 bases from V and 5 bases from J, the junction contained 7 bases not matched to a gene. Looked up from germline, CDR1 is MRHNA and CDR2 is SNTAGT. The CDR3 has 15 amino acids.

This clonotype has a count of ten or more. The chain has TRBV6-5 and TRBJ2-7, with TRBD1 matching over 8 bases. V gave up 0 bases and J gave up 2 bases; unmatched junction bases: 3. The CDR3 loop spans 15 amino acids. The germline V gene has CDR1 MNHEY and CDR2 SVGAGI. The CDR3 protein is CASSYSRQGTYEQYF. The CDR3 DNA follows: TGTGCCAGCAGTTACTCGAGACAGGGGACCTACGAGCAGTACTTC.

Points on this clonotype: This sequence may be a read error, since a much larger clone differs from it by one base. This chain uses TRBV27 with TRBJ1-5; D is unresolved. Per the germline V gene, CDR1 is MNHEY and CDR2 is SMNVEV (reference sequence). The CDR3 runs to 14 residues. The CDR3 sequence: CASRGLGLNQLQHF. CDR3 in DNA: TGTGCCAGCAGGGGGTTAGGGCTTAATCAGCTCCAGCATTTT.

This clonotype was counted at least ten times. V and J are TRBV5-1 and TRBJ1-5; maybe TRBD1 (5 bases). The CDR3 sequence is 16 residues long. The V and J ends lost 0 bases and 6 bases respectively, with 16 bases between them. Germline CDR1 SGHRS, CDR2 YFSETQ. Here the CDR3 DNA reads TGCGCCAGCAGCTTGGAGGCTGGGGCAGGCGGTCAGCCCCAGCATTTT. Encoded protein: CASSLEAGAGGQPQHF.

About this clonotype itself: A much larger clone differs by one base, so this may be a read error. This chain uses TRBV30 with TRBJ2-3; no clear D. The CDR3 totals 13 residues. From germline, CDR1 is GTSNPN and CDR2 SVGIG (reference sequence). CDR3 nucleotides: TGTGGCTGGAGTGATAGTTATCGAGATACGCAGTATTTT. The encoded protein is CGWSDSYRDTQYF.

This clonotype was seen many times. The J gene is TRBJ1-1, the V gene TRBV18; 11 bases are a match to TRBD1. Germline V gene data show CDR1 as KGHSH and CDR2 as LQKENI. The CDR3 loop spans 13 amino acids. V lost 5 bases and J lost 6; bases outside the gene matches: 2. Written as DNA, the CDR3 is TGTGCCAGCTCAAGGGGACAGGGGGCTGAAGCTTTCTTT. Protein product: CASSRGQGAEAFF.

The chain joins TRBV20-1 to TRBJ2-1; 14 bases align to TRBD2. Germline-derived CDR1 and CDR2 are DFQATT and SNEGSKA (reference sequence). Trimming took 6 bases from V and 3 from J; bases not matched to a gene: 7. The CDR3 has 16 amino acids. The CDR3 spells CSAEGTSGRDYNEQFF. The CDR3, as DNA: TGCAGTGCAGAAGGGACTAGCGGGAGAGACTACAATGAGCAGTTCTTC.

A few counts support this clonotype. The chain carries TRBV29-1 and TRBJ1-5; D gene uncertain. This CDR3 spans 13 amino acids. Germline V gene lookup returns CDR1 SQVTM and CDR2 ANQGSEA. Trimming removed 1 base from V and 1 base from J, with 5 bases in between. CDR3 sequence reads: CSVEVGSNQPQHF. The CDR3 DNA reads as TGCAGCGTTGAAGTGGGAAGCAATCAGCCCCAGCATTTT.

In this sample, this clonotype turned up many times. The chain carries TRBV2 and TRBJ1-5; D gene ambiguous. The germline CDR1 and CDR2 sequences are SNHLY and FYNNEI. Between the trimmed V and J ends, which lost 6 bases and 1 base, there was a span of 13 bases. This CDR3 spans 15 amino acids. CDR3 sequence: CASSRKGGSNQPQHF. The CDR3 DNA reads as TGTGCCAGCAGCCGCAAGGGAGGGAGCAATCAGCCCCAGCATTTT.

The chain carries TRBV9 and TRBJ2-5; perhaps TRBD2 as D (6 bases). The CDR3 has 15 amino acids. V lost 0 bases to trimming and J lost 0 bases, with 9 bases between them. Germline V gene data show CDR1 as SGDLS and CDR2 as YYNGEE. CDR3 loop: CASSVGAGNQETQYF. As DNA, the CDR3 is TGTGCCAGCAGCGTAGGGGCGGGGAACCAAGAGACCCAGTACTTC.

This clonotype was seen many times. This chain uses TRBV6-1 with TRBJ2-3, with 10 bases lining up with TRBD2. V dropped 6 bases and J dropped 5; count of bases not matched to a gene: 11. CDR1 is MNHNS, CDR2 SASEGT, per germline. This CDR3 comprises 16 residues. The CDR3 nucleotides read TGTGCCAGCAGCGTACTAGCGGGAAAATCGGAAGATACGCAGTATTTT. Its translation: CASSVLAGKSEDTQYF.

The V call is TRBV5-1, the J call TRBJ2-3; the match to TRBD2 covers 10 bases. The germline V gene encodes CDR1 SGHRS and CDR2 YFSETQ. Germline trimming cut 4 bases from V and 5 bases from J; bases unmatched to any gene: 10. This CDR3 region has 16 residues. The CDR3 coding sequence is TGCGCCAGCAGCCGGAGCGGGAGGGGAGGTTTAGATACGCAGTATTTT. The encoded protein is CASSRSGRGGLDTQYF.

This clonotype was observed at least ten times. This chain links TRBV6-1 with TRBJ1-2; 7 positions match TRBD1. The CDR3 covers 14 residues. Germline V gives CDR1 MNHNS, CDR2 SASEGT. Germline trimming cut 5 bases from V and 11 bases from J; bases unmatched to any gene: 14. The CDR3, as DNA: TGTGCCAGCAGTAGCCCGGGACAGAATTTTGCTTACACCTTC. Encoded protein: CASSSPGQNFAYTF.

This clonotype was observed many times. The chain joins TRBV10-3 to TRBJ1-3; tentative D call: TRBD1 (5 bases). Germline assignment: CDR1 ENHRY and CDR2 SYGVKD. V was clipped by 3 bases and J by 1 base, with 13 bases between them. This CDR3 region has 16 residues. The CDR3 nucleotides read TGTGCCATCAGTGATGGGACGGCTTCTTCTGGAAACACCATATATTTT. Translation: CAISDGTASSGNTIYF.

This clonotype was recorded at least ten times. The chain carries TRBV12-3 or TRBV12-4 and TRBJ2-1, with D possibly TRBD1 on 5 matching bases. V dropped 5 bases and J dropped 9 bases, with 14 bases sitting between them. The CDR3 has 13 amino acids. CDR3 protein: CASSLRGQGEQFF. As DNA, the CDR3 is TGTGCCAGCAGTCTTAGGGGTCAGGGTGAGCAGTTCTTC.

This clonotype was seen ten or more times. V gene TRBV5-1 combines with J gene TRBJ1-4, with D tentatively TRBD1 (5 bases). The V gene lost 1 base and the J gene lost 8 bases, with 18 bases spanning the gap. The CDR3 length is 16 residues. Germline CDR1 is SGHRS and CDR2 is YFSETQ. CDR3 protein: CASSLSGRVEEEKLFF. CDR3 bases: TGCGCCAGCAGCTTGTCAGGGAGGGTGGAAGAGGAAAAACTGTTTTTT. Filled out from reference TRBV5-1 and TRBJ1-4, the complete variable domain reads KAGVTQTPRYLIKTRGQQVTLSCSPISGHRSVSWYQQTPGQGLQFLFEYFSETQRNKGNFPGRFSGRQFSNSRSEMNVSTLELGDSALYLCASSLSGRVEEEKLFFGSGTQLSVL.

This clonotype has just a few counts. The CDR3 reads CSAPALTGNYGYTF. CDR3 DNA sequence: TGCAGTGCCCCTGCCCTGACGGGTAACTATGGCTACACCTTC. The rearrangement links TRBV20-1 to TRBJ1-2; D not certain. The V end was cut by 6 bases, the J end by 1 base, with 15 bases between. The CDR3 has 14 residues. Germline V gene sequence: CDR1 DFQATT, CDR2 SNEGSKA (reference sequence).

V and J are TRBV3-1 and TRBJ2-7; the D is unclear. V gave up 0 bases and J gave up 4 bases, with 13 bases separating them. Germline CDR1 is LGHDT and CDR2 is YNNKEL (reference sequence). This CDR3 has 15 amino acids. The CDR3 DNA follows: TGTGCCAGCAGCCAAGACCGCACCGATCAATACGAGCAGTACTTC. Its protein is CASSQDRTDQYEQYF.

V gene TRBV6-1 combines with J gene TRBJ2-1; D is possibly TRBD2 (6 bases). The germline V gene has CDR1 MNHNS and CDR2 SASEGT. There are 14 residues in the CDR3. Deletions cut 5 bases from V and 5 bases from J, with 13 bases between. The CDR3 sequence is CASSTGLSDNEQFF. CDR3 sequence (DNA): TGTGCCAGCAGTACGGGACTTAGTGACAATGAGCAGTTCTTC.

A note on this clonotype: An end of the junction differs from the germline gene, which may be a read error. The chain has TRBV9 and TRBJ2-1; 9 bases agree with TRBD2. The CDR3 extends over 16 amino acids. Germline CDR1 is SGDLS and CDR2 is YYNGEE. CDR3 bases: TGTGCCAGCAGCGTACTAGCGGGGTCCTCCTACAAAGAGCAGTTCTTC. This sequence encodes CASSVLAGSSYKEQFF.

The rearrangement links TRBV4-3 to TRBJ2-1, with 11 bases aligning to TRBD2. V gave up 0 bases and J gave up 0 bases; unmatched junction bases: 7. Germline CDR1 is LGHNA and CDR2 is YSLEER. This CDR3 has 19 amino acids. In DNA form, the CDR3 reads TGCGCCAGCAGCCAAGAGTTAGCGGGAGGGGGGAGCTCCTACAATGAGCAGTTCTTC. Translated, it gives CASSQELAGGGSSYNEQFF.

On this clonotype: Being one base from a much bigger clone, this may be a read error. V and J are TRBV20-1 and TRBJ1-4, with TRBD1 identical over 8 bases. From germline, CDR1 is DFQATT and CDR2 SNEGSKA (reference sequence). The CDR3 consists of 13 residues. The CDR3 here is CSARGTGTEKLLF. CDR3 DNA: TGCAGTGCTAGGGGGACAGGCACCGAAAAACTGCTTTTT.

The chain joins TRBV24-1 to TRBJ2-1; maybe TRBD2 (7 bases). V lost 4 bases and J 4 bases, leaving 19 bases between the germline ends. The CDR3 consists of 17 residues. Per the germline V gene, CDR1 is KGHDR and CDR2 is SFDVKD. This CDR3 is CATSEREGGGHYNEQFF. CDR3 sequence (DNA): TGTGCCACCAGTGAGAGGGAGGGCGGGGGACATTACAATGAGCAGTTCTTC.

The V and J genes are TRBV5-4 and TRBJ2-2, with 8 bases lining up with TRBD2. Trimming cost V 4 bases and J 3 bases; bases outside gene matches: 8. The CDR3 loop spans 16 amino acids. Germline loops: CDR1 SGHNT, CDR2 YYREEE (reference sequence). Here the CDR3 reads CASSLRGGSDTGELFF. CDR3 DNA: TGTGCCAGCAGCCTCCGGGGGGGGTCGGACACCGGGGAGCTGTTTTTT.

This clonotype has a count of ten or more. The gene calls are TRBV7-2 and TRBJ1-4; TRBD1 matches 7 bases. The germline V gene encodes CDR1 SGHTA and CDR2 FQGNSA. This CDR3 spans 15 amino acids. Trimming at V came to 3 bases and at J to 7 bases, leaving 8 bases not matched to a gene. CDR3 protein: CASSFRRQGREKLFF. CDR3 nucleotide sequence: TGTGCCAGCAGCTTTAGGAGACAGGGACGTGAAAAACTGTTTTTT. Full variable domain (outside the CDR3, taken from reference TRBV7-2 and TRBJ1-4): GAGVSQSPSNKVTEKGKDVELRCDPISGHTALYWYRQSLGQGLEFLIYFQGNSAPDKSGLPSDRFSAERTGGSVSTLTIQRTQQEDSAVYLCASSFRRQGREKLFFGSGTQLSVL.

This clonotype occurred many times. J is TRBJ1-5 and V is TRBV20-1; 7 bases line up with TRBD1. Looked up from germline, CDR1 is DFQATT and CDR2 is SNEGSKA (reference sequence). V lost 6 bases and J lost 4; bases outside the gene matches: 6. The CDR3 is 13 amino acids. CDR3 region: CSARTGRNQPQHF. CDR3 nucleotides: TGCAGTGCCAGGACAGGAAGAAATCAGCCCCAGCATTTT.

This clonotype came up a few times. The chain carries TRBV7-9 and TRBJ2-5; TRBD2 is a possible D gene (7 bases). Trimming took 5 bases from V and 4 from J, leaving 23 bases between them. The CDR3 extends over 17 amino acids. The germline V gene has CDR1 SEHNR and CDR2 FQNEAQ (reference sequence). CDR3 sequence reads: CASSPRGGRPLGETQYF. In nucleotides, the CDR3 is TGTGCCAGCAGCCCAAGGGGGGGGCGCCCTCTGGGAGAGACCCAGTACTTC.